Presented here are 15 T cell receptor beta chains from one specimen sequenced in a study of cytomegalovirus exposure and HLA in healthy donors. Profiled with immunoSEQ multiplex PCR; TCRdb holds only in-frame clones, not every one. Of about 240,000 clones in the sample, around nine tenths were seen once. The source material was PBMCs. Source of these receptors: a man between 18 and 35 years old in good health and CMV-seronegative.

This sequence joins TRBV30 and TRBJ2-1; D remains unclear. Germline V gives CDR1 GTSNPN, CDR2 SVGIG (reference sequence). V dropped 0 bases and J dropped 3 bases, with 9 bases sitting between them. This CDR3 comprises 14 residues. In DNA form, the CDR3 reads TGTGCCTGGAGTGTGACTCTGAACTACAATGAGCAGTTCTTC. As protein: CAWSVTLNYNEQFF.

The chain uses TRBV28 and TRBJ2-5; 10 bases are shared with TRBD2. The V gene's germline CDR1 is MDHEN and CDR2 SYDVKM. CDR3 size: 15 residues. V trimming: 6 bases; J trimming: 1 base; junction bases outside the gene matches: 5. In DNA, the CDR3 is TGTGCCAGCAGAGAAGCGGGGGGGAGCCAAGAGACCCAGTACTTC. Its protein product is CASREAGGSQETQYF. The complete variable domain, with remaining parts taken from reference TRBV28 and TRBJ2-5, reads DVKVTQSSRYLVKRTGEKVFLECVQDMDHENMFWYRQDPGLGLRLIYFSYDVKMKEKGDIPEGYSVSREKKERFSLILESASTNQTSMYLCASREAGGSQETQYFGPGTRLLVL.

J is TRBJ2-5 and V is TRBV6-5, with TRBD2 matching over 7 bases. V lost 7 bases and J lost 5; bases outside the gene matches: 7. Germline V CDR1 and CDR2: MNHEY, SVGAGI. The CDR3 loop spans 13 amino acids. CDR3 sequence reads: CASNQAGTETQYF. CDR3 nucleotide sequence: TGTGCCAGCAACCAAGCGGGAACGGAGACCCAGTACTTC.

This chain joins TRBV23-1 and TRBJ2-1; TRBD1 aligns across 7 bases. TRBV23-1 is marked as an open reading frame, function uncertain. The J segment lost 13 bases and the V segment lost 3 bases, leaving 9 bases of the junction unmatched. CDR3 length: 13 residues. The CDR3 DNA follows: TGCGCCAGCAGTCACGCCGAGGGGGCGTCACAGTTCTTC. Protein sequence: CASSHAEGASQFF.

The rearrangement links TRBV7-2 to TRBJ2-6; perhaps TRBD2 as D (5 bases). Germline V gives CDR1 SGHTA, CDR2 FQGNSA. This CDR3 region has 16 residues. V was trimmed by 5 bases and J by 0 bases, leaving 11 bases between them. This CDR3 reads CASSPQSGSGANVLTF. The DNA for the CDR3 is TGTGCCAGCAGCCCACAGAGCGGCTCTGGGGCCAACGTCCTGACTTTC.

This sequence joins TRBV4-1 and TRBJ1-1, with D possibly TRBD1 on 5 matching bases. Between the trimmed V and J ends, which lost 4 bases and 3 bases, there was a span of 18 bases. The CDR3 extends over 16 amino acids. Per germline, CDR1 MGHRA and CDR2 YSYEKL. CDR3 in DNA: TGCGCCAGCAGCCCAGGGCGGGGTGGGATGGACACTGAAGCTTTCTTT. Protein: CASSPGRGGMDTEAFF.

The chain is built from TRBV5-1 and TRBJ2-2; 8 bases map to TRBD1. Germline-derived CDR1 and CDR2 are SGHRS and YFSETQ. J lost 7 bases, V lost 3 bases, and 8 bases had no gene match. The CDR3 is made up of 15 amino acids. This CDR3 reads CASSSRTGPDGELFF. For the CDR3, the DNA is TGCGCCAGCAGCTCACGGACAGGGCCAGACGGGGAGCTGTTTTTT. The full variable domain, with the rest looked up from reference TRBV5-1 and TRBJ2-2, is KAGVTQTPRYLIKTRGQQVTLSCSPISGHRSVSWYQQTPGQGLQFLFEYFSETQRNKGNFPGRFSGRQFSNSRSEMNVSTLELGDSALYLCASSSRTGPDGELFFGEGSRLTVL.

The chain combines TRBV12-5 with TRBJ2-1; 12 bases are a match to TRBD2. Per germline, CDR1 LGHNT and CDR2 FRNRAP. CDR3 length: 16 residues. The junction had 8 bases not matched to a gene; V was cut back by 5 bases and J by 6 bases. CDR3 amino acids: CASGPRTSGNPNEQFF. The CDR3 region has the DNA TGTGCTAGTGGTCCACGGACTAGCGGGAACCCCAATGAGCAGTTCTTC.

V is TRBV27 and J is TRBJ1-6, with a tentative D call TRBD1 (5 bases). Per germline, CDR1 MNHEY and CDR2 SMNVEV (reference sequence). The V gene lost 7 bases and the J gene lost 5 bases, with 18 bases spanning the gap. The CDR3 spans 16 residues. CDR3: CASTRIRVGHNSPLHF. CDR3 DNA: TGTGCCAGCACCAGAATACGGGTGGGGCATAATTCACCCCTCCACTTT.

The rearrangement uses TRBV6-5 and TRBJ1-6, with 8 positions matching TRBD1. The CDR3 extends over 15 amino acids. Trimming removed 2 bases from V and 9 bases from J; junction bases left unmatched: 6. Germline V gives CDR1 MNHEY, CDR2 SVGAGI. CDR3 sequence (DNA): TGTGCCAGCAGTTACCCACGGACAGGGACTTCACCCCTCCACTTT. This sequence encodes CASSYPRTGTSPLHF.

This chain connects TRBV7-8 to TRBJ1-6; 9 bases fit TRBD1. V gave up 7 bases and J gave up 8 bases; unmatched junction bases: 12. From germline, CDR1 is SGHVS and CDR2 FQNEAQ. This CDR3 has 16 residues. The chain's CDR3 is CASTISNDRGYSPLHF. The CDR3 region has the DNA TGTGCCAGCACCATCTCTAACGACAGGGGGTATTCACCCCTCCACTTT.

V and J are TRBV14 and TRBJ2-5, with D possibly TRBD1 on 6 matching bases. V lost 1 base, J lost 7 bases, and 13 bases lay in between. The germline V gene has CDR1 SGHDN and CDR2 FVKESK. The CDR3 has 14 residues. The chain's CDR3 is CASSQGALRGTQYF. Here the CDR3 DNA reads TGTGCCAGCAGCCAAGGCGCCCTCAGGGGGACCCAGTACTTC. Full variable domain (missing parts from reference TRBV14 and TRBJ2-5): EAGVTQFPSHSVIEKGQTVTLRCDPISGHDNLYWYRRVMGKEIKFLLHFVKESKQDESGMPNNRFLAERTGGTYSTLKVQPAELEDSGVYFCASSQGALRGTQYFGPGTRLLVL.

The rearrangement uses TRBV19 and TRBJ2-1; D possibly corresponds to TRBD2 (5 bases). The CDR3 is 14 residues long. Trimming stripped 7 bases from V and 0 bases from J, with 10 bases between. Germline V gene data show CDR1 as LNHDA and CDR2 as SQIVND (reference sequence). The CDR3 nucleotides read TGTGCCAGTACGGAGCGGATCTCCTACAATGAGCAGTTCTTC. This sequence encodes CASTERISYNEQFF.

The chain links TRBV19 to TRBJ1-6; possible D gene TRBD1, 6 bases. V was clipped by 5 bases and J by 8 bases, with 13 bases between them. The CDR3 is 14 amino acids. Germline V gene sequence: CDR1 LNHDA, CDR2 SQIVND (reference sequence). The CDR3 loop is CASSAVGADSPLHF. For the CDR3, the DNA is TGTGCCAGTAGTGCCGTGGGGGCCGATTCACCCCTCCACTTT.

The rearrangement links TRBV13 to TRBJ2-7, with D tentatively TRBD1 (6 bases). Trimming removed 5 bases at V and 4 bases at J, with 27 bases between. Germline V gene lookup returns CDR1 PRHDT and CDR2 FYEKMQ (reference sequence). The CDR3 contains 18 residues. The CDR3: CASSPLPSGVYTVYEQYF. CDR3 sequence (DNA): TGTGCCAGCAGCCCACTACCTTCAGGGGTATATACCGTTTACGAGCAGTACTTC.